What follows are 11 T cell receptor beta chains derived from one specimen sequenced in a study of blood T cell repertoires in COVID-19. TCRdb's table, derived via immunoSEQ multiplex PCR, lists solely in-frame clones and lacks some. This table holds about 120,000 clones, around 89% found once. The specimen sequenced was peripheral blood. The receptors come from a human donor with acute or convalescent COVID-19. The donor label of this sample is uncertain.

The chain recombines TRBV6-4 with TRBJ1-5; 8 nucleotides line up with TRBD1. Germline V gene sequence: CDR1 MRHNA, CDR2 SNTAGT. After removal of 5 bases from V and 4 bases from J, the junction contained 13 bases not matched to a gene. The CDR3 loop spans 17 amino acids. The CDR3 spells CASSPREQGDRNQPQHF. The CDR3 coding sequence is TGTGCCAGCAGTCCACGGGAACAGGGGGATCGAAATCAGCCCCAGCATTTT.

The J gene is TRBJ2-1, the V gene TRBV28; D is undetermined. Germline assignment: CDR1 MDHEN and CDR2 SYDVKM. V was pared by 6 bases and J by 4 bases, with 4 bases between. CDR3 length: 11 residues. CDR3 in DNA: TGTGCCAGCAGGAGTTACAATGAGCAGTTCTTC. Its translation: CASRSYNEQFF. The complete variable domain, with remaining parts taken from reference TRBV28 and TRBJ2-1, reads DVKVTQSSRYLVKRTGEKVFLECVQDMDHENMFWYRQDPGLGLRLIYFSYDVKMKEKGDIPEGYSVSREKKERFSLILESASTNQTSMYLCASRSYNEQFFGPGTRLTVL.

This chain connects TRBV5-1 to TRBJ2-7, with TRBD1 matching over 7 bases. This CDR3 is built from 14 residues. Germline-derived CDR1 and CDR2 are SGHRS and YFSETQ. V dropped 4 bases and J dropped 3; count of bases not matched to a gene: 7. CDR3 coding DNA: TGCGCCAGCAGCCCAGGGGACAGAAGCTACGAGCAGTACTTC. Translated, it gives CASSPGDRSYEQYF.

This clone has just one count. The rearrangement joins TRBV4-1 to TRBJ2-2, with D hard to call. V was shortened by 0 bases and J by 2 bases, with 13 bases between the two germline ends. Germline CDR1 reads MGHRA; CDR2 reads YSYEKL. This CDR3 region has 17 residues. CDR3 DNA sequence: TGCGCCAGCAGCCAAGATCACCTGGTGAGAAACACCGGGGAGCTGTTTTTT. As protein: CASSQDHLVRNTGELFF.

This clone has just one count. J is TRBJ2-7 and V is TRBV3-1 (or the pseudogene TRBV3-2); 9 nucleotides line up with TRBD2. With 4 bases clipped from V and 2 bases from J, the junction kept 9 bases outside the gene matches. Germline V CDR1 and CDR2: LGHDT, YNNKEL (reference sequence). This CDR3 spans 16 amino acids. The CDR3 here is CASSRRRLAETYEQYF. The CDR3 DNA reads TGTGCCAGCAGCCGCCGGCGACTAGCGGAAACCTACGAGCAGTACTTC.

The gene calls are TRBV6-2 or TRBV6-3 and TRBJ2-3, with D possibly matching TRBD2 (7 bases). This CDR3 contains 17 residues. The V gene lost 6 bases and the J gene lost 3 bases, with 22 bases spanning the gap. Germline V CDR1 and CDR2: MNHEY, SVGEGT. The CDR3: CASSRPSGGGHTDTQYF. DNA of the CDR3: TGTGCCAGCAGCCGCCCTTCCGGCGGGGGACATACAGATACGCAGTATTTT.

The chain recombines TRBV5-5 with TRBJ1-4; tentative D call: TRBD1 (6 bases). Germline V CDR1 and CDR2: SGHKS, YYEKEE (reference sequence). The CDR3 is 17 residues long. V was pared by 4 bases and J by 0 bases, with 16 bases between. CDR3: CASSPHGGATTNEKLFF. Written as DNA, the CDR3 is TGTGCCAGCAGCCCCCATGGGGGCGCAACAACTAATGAAAAACTGTTTTTT.

The chain is built from TRBV28 and TRBJ2-1; D not certain. Per germline, CDR1 MDHEN and CDR2 SYDVKM. This CDR3 contains 11 residues. V was trimmed by 2 bases and J by 8 bases, leaving 4 bases between them. The CDR3 nucleotides are TGTGCCAGCAGTTTAGTCTATGAGCAGTTCTTC. Its translation is CASSLVYEQFF. Supplemented by reference TRBV28 and TRBJ2-1, the full variable domain reads DVKVTQSSRYLVKRTGEKVFLECVQDMDHENMFWYRQDPGLGLRLIYFSYDVKMKEKGDIPEGYSVSREKKERFSLILESASTNQTSMYLCASSLVYEQFFGPGTRLTVL.

The rearrangement uses TRBV18 and TRBJ2-7; 8 nucleotides match TRBD1. CDR3 length: 15 residues. The V gene end was trimmed by 6 bases and the J gene end by 0 bases; junction bases not matched to a gene: 7. CDR1 is KGHSH and CDR2 is LQKENI in the germline V gene. The CDR3 spells CASSPLDRASYEQYF. The CDR3 nucleotides are TGTGCCAGCTCGCCGTTGGACAGGGCCTCCTACGAGCAGTACTTC.

The chain combines TRBV11-1 with TRBJ2-5; 9 bases are a match to TRBD1. Germline trimming cut 3 bases from V and 4 bases from J; bases unmatched to any gene: 9. Germline values: CDR1 SGHAT, CDR2 FQDESV (reference sequence). The CDR3 has 16 residues. CDR3 nucleotides: TGTGCCAGCAGCTTCCCCCGGGACAGGGAGGGAGAGACCCAGTACTTC. This encodes CASSFPRDREGETQYF.

This rearrangement joins TRBV3-1 (or the pseudogene TRBV3-2) to TRBJ2-1, with D perhaps TRBD2 (5 bases). V lost 0 bases to trimming and J lost 6 bases, with 9 bases between them. The germline V gene has CDR1 LGHDT and CDR2 YNNKEL (reference sequence). The CDR3 contains 14 residues. For the CDR3, the DNA is TGTGCCAGCAGCCAAGATCTACGGGGCAATGAGCAGTTCTTC. It encodes CASSQDLRGNEQFF.